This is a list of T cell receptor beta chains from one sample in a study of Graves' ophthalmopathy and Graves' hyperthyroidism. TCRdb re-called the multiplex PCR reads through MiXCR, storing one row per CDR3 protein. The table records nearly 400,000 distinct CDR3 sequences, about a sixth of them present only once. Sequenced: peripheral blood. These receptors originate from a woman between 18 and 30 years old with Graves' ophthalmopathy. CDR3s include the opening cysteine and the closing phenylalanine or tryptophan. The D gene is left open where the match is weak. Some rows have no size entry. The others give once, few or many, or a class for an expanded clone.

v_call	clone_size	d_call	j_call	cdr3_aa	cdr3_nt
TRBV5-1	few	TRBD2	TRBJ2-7	CASSAGPSRLQGLALSYEQYF	TGCGCCAGCAGCGCGGGACCTTCGCGTCTCCAGGGACTAGCGCTCTCCTACGAGCAGTACTTC
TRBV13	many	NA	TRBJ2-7	CASSEDGQIYEQYF	TGTGCCAGCAGCGAGGATGGGCAGATTTACGAGCAGTACTTC
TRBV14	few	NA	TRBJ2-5	CASSPEGGFSHSRGGRQETQYF	TGTGCCAGCAGCCCCGAGGGTGGGTTTAGCCATTCCCGGGGAGGACGGCAAGAGACCCAGTACTTC
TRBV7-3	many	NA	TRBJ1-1	CASSPEAETEAFF	TGTGCCAGCAGCCCAGAGGCTGAAACTGAAGCTTTCTTT
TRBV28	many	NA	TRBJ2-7	CASSSASLANYEQYF	TGTGCCAGCAGTTCAGCCTCGCTAGCTAACTACGAGCAGTACTTC
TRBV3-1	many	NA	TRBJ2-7	CASSQGGVFSYEQYF	TGTGCCAGCAGCCAAGGCGGGGTGTTCTCCTACGAGCAGTACTTC
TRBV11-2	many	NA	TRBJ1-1	CASSHGTANTEAFF	TGTGCCAGCAGCCATGGGACGGCGAACACTGAAGCTTTCTTT
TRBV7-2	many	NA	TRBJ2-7	CASSLFGIEQYF	TGTGCCAGCAGCTTATTTGGGATCGAGCAGTACTTC
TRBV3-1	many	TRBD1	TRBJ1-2	CASRPTGGGYGYTF	TGTGCCAGCAGACCAACAGGGGGTGGCTATGGCTACACCTTC
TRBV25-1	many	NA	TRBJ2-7	CASCTGTNTLGYEQYF	TGTGCCAGCTGCACCGGGACAAACACCTTGGGCTACGAGCAGTACTTC
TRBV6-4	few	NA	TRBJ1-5	CARRPIRIAGGNQPQHF	TGTGCCAGACGACCGATTCGTATAGCAGGGGGCAATCAGCCCCAGCATTTT
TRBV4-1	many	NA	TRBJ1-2	CASSQDEARPYGYTF	TGCGCCAGCAGCCAAGATGAGGCCCGACCCTATGGCTACACCTTC
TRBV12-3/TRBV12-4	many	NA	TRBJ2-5	CASSFIKETQYF	TGTGCCAGCAGTTTTATCAAAGAGACCCAGTACTTC
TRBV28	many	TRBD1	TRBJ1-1	CASSPTGGRNTEAFF	TGTGCCAGCAGTCCAACAGGGGGCAGGAACACTGAAGCTTTCTTT
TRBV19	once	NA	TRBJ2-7	CASSQETFYEQYF	TGTGCCAGTAGTCAAGAAACGTTTTACGAGCAGTACTTC
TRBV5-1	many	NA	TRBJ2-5	CASSQGLAKTQYF	TGCGCCAGCAGCCAGGGCCTGGCCAAAACCCAGTACTTC
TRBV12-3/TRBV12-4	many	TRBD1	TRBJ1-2	CASTLGQGAGGGYTF	TGTGCCAGCACTCTAGGACAGGGGGCTGGAGGGGGCTACACCTTC
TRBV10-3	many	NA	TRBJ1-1	CAISESTEGPSAFF	TGTGCCATCAGTGAGTCGACGGAGGGACCCAGCGCTTTCTTT
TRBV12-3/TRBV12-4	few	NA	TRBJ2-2	CASRLIATGELFF	TGTGCCAGCAGACTAATTGCCACCGGGGAGCTGTTTTTT
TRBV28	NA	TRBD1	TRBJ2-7	CASSFETGYDEQYF	TGTGCCAGCAGTTTCGAGACAGGGTATGACGAGCAGTACTTC
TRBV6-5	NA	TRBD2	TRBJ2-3	CSSSYSGGADTQYF	TGTTCCAGCAGTTACTCGGGGGGGGCAGATACGCAGTATTTT
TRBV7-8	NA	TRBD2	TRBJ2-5	CASRTLGGEGKETQYF	TGTGCCAGCAGGACCTTGGGCGGGGAGGGAAAAGAGACCCAGTACTTC
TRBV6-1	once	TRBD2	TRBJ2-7	CASTRQLAGGYEQYF	TGTGCCAGCACCCGCCAGTTGGCGGGAGGCTACGAGCAGTACTTC
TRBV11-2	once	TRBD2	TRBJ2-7	CASSPRTSGSGTYEQYF	TGTGCCAGCAGCCCCCGGACTAGCGGGAGTGGGACCTACGAGCAGTACTTC
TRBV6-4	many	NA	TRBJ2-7	CASSDGGGPTSEQYF	TGTGCCAGCAGTGACGGGGGCGGGCCTACTTCCGAGCAGTACTTC
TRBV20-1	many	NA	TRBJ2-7	CSARETSSYEQYF	TGCAGTGCTAGAGAAACTAGTTCCTACGAGCAGTACTTC
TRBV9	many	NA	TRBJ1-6	CASSTLNSPLHF	TGTGCCAGTAGCACACTAAATTCACCCCTCCACTTT
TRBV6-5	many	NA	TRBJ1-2	CASSYSTGGYQGYTF	TGTGCCAGCAGTTACTCCACCGGGGGGTATCAGGGCTACACCTTC
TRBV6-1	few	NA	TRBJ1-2	CASSHRDYGYTF	TGTGCCAGCAGCCACAGGGACTATGGCTACACCTTC
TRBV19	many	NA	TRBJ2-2	CATHRDRPGELFF	TGTGCCACCCACCGGGACCGGCCCGGGGAGCTGTTTTTT
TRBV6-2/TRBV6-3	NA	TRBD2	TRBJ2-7	CASTPSGSFYEQYF	TGTGCCAGCACCCCTAGCGGGAGTTTCTACGAGCAGTACTTC
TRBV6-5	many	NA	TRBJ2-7	CASSYQGISYEQYF	TGTGCCAGCAGTTATCAGGGGATCAGCTACGAGCAGTACTTC
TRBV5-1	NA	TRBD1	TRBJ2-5	CASSSSGQGVETQYF	TGCGCCAGCAGCTCATCAGGACAGGGGGTAGAGACCCAGTACTTC
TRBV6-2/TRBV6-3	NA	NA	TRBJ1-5	CASRGSGEQPQHF	TGTGCCAGCAGGGGGTCAGGTGAACAGCCCCAGCATTTT
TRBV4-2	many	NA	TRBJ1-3	CASSRRTDRSDPVSSGNTIYF	TGTGCCAGCAGCCGGAGAACAGACAGGTCGGATCCAGTTAGCTCTGGAAACACCATATATTTT
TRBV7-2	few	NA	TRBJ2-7	CASSLTEWEYEQYF	TGTGCCAGCAGCTTGACAGAGTGGGAGTACGAGCAGTACTTC
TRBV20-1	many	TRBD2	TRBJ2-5	CSARTSGSETQYF	TGCAGTGCTCGGACTAGCGGGAGTGAGACCCAGTACTTC
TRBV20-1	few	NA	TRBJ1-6	CSARALTTVNNSPLHF	TGCAGTGCTAGGGCGTTGACGACAGTCAATAATTCACCCCTCCACTTT
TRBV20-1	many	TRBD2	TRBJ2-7	CSVTSGRAYEQYF	TGCAGTGTAACTAGCGGGAGGGCCTACGAGCAGTACTTC
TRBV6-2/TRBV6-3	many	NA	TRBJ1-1	CASSYSESAEAFF	TGTGCCAGCAGTTACTCCGAGAGTGCTGAAGCTTTCTTT
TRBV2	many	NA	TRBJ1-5	CASSYDYSNQPQHF	TGTGCCAGCAGTTACGATTATAGCAATCAGCCCCAGCATTTT
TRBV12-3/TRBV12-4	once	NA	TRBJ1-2	CASSLERAGDYGYTF	TGTGCCAGCAGTTTAGAGCGCGCAGGGGACTATGGCTACACCTTC
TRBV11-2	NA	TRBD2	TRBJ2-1	CASSYPSWTSGITYNEQFF	TGTGCCAGCAGTTATCCCTCTTGGACTAGCGGGATAACCTACAATGAGCAGTTCTTC
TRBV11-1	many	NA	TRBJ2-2	CASSNPRGDQRTGELFF	TGTGCCAGCAGCAATCCCCGGGGCGACCAGAGAACCGGGGAGCTGTTTTTT
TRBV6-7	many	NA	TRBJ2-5	CASSYSGDAKETQYF	TGTGCCAGCAGTTACTCAGGAGACGCCAAAGAGACCCAGTACTTC
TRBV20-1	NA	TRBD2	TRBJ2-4	CSARDTSENIQYF	TGCAGTGCTAGAGATACTAGCGAAAACATTCAGTACTTC
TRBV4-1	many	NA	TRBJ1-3	CASSQGRNTIYF	TGCGCCAGCAGCCAAGGGCGAAACACCATATATTTT
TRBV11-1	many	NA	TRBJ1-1	CASSLEDQGRMNTEAFF	TGTGCCAGCAGCTTGGAGGATCAGGGACGGATGAACACTGAAGCTTTCTTT
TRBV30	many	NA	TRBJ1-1	CATARATATEAFF	TGTGCCACGGCGCGGGCCACGGCCACTGAAGCTTTCTTT
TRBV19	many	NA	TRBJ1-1	CASSPSLTGTPDAFF	TGTGCCAGTAGCCCTTCTCTCACCGGGACCCCCGATGCTTTCTTT
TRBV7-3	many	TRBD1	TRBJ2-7	CASSLIRGRLDEQYF	TGTGCCAGCAGCTTAATAAGGGGGCGTCTAGACGAGCAGTACTTC
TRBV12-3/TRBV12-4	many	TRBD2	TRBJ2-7	CASSLLAGTYEQYF	TGTGCCAGCAGTCTCCTAGCGGGAACTTACGAGCAGTACTTC
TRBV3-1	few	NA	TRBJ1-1	CASSQASAEAFF	TGTGCCAGCAGCCAAGCCTCCGCTGAAGCTTTCTTT
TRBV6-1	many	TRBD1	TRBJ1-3	CASRALTGGSSGNTIYF	TGTGCCAGCAGGGCCCTTACAGGGGGGAGCTCTGGAAACACCATATATTTT